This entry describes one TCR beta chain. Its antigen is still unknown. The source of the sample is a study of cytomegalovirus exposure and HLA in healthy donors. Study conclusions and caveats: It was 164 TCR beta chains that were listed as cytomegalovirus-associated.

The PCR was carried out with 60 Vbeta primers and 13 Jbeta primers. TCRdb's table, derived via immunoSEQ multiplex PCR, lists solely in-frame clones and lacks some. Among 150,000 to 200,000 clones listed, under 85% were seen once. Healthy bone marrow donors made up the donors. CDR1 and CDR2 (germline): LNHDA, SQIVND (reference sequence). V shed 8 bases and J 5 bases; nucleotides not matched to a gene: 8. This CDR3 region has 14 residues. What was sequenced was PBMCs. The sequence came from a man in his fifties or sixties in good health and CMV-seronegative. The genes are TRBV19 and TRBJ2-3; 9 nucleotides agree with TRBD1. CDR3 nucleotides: TGTGCCAGTGAGACAGGGGGAAGTGGAGATACGCAGTATTTT. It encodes CASETGGSGDTQYF.